This passage covers 8 T cell receptor beta chains from one sample sequenced in a study of regulatory and conventional T cells in RAG deficiency. Blood CD4+ CD25-high CD127-low regulatory T cells supplied the genomic DNA template. Using immunoSEQ multiplex PCR, the repertoire was profiled, and TCRdb retains in-frame clones only, with some absent. The sample lists under 25,000 clones, about nine tenths seen once, with around 1.4% in the top ten. This sample was also put to use in a study of regulatory T cells. As that report states: The primer mix had 52 TRBV and 13 TRBJ primers.

Sequencing input: Tregs sorted from blood. These receptors came from a human donor in good health.

V usage is TRBV10-1 and J usage is TRBJ1-1; TRBD1 might be the D (5 bases). Germline CDR1 is WNHNN and CDR2 is SYGVQD (reference sequence). Deletions cut 3 bases from V and 2 bases from J, with 10 bases between. The CDR3 is 14 amino acids. This CDR3 is CASSESGLNTEAFF. CDR3 in DNA: TGCGCCAGCAGTGAATCGGGGCTTAACACTGAAGCTTTCTTT.

This clone was picked up one time. V is TRBV11-2 and J is TRBJ2-3, with 11 bases identical to TRBD2. The CDR3 runs to 17 residues. Germline CDR1 and CDR2: SGHAT and FQNNGV. V trimming: 5 bases; J trimming: 2 bases; junction bases outside the gene matches: 9. CDR3 loop: CASSLTLAGGYTDTQYF. In DNA, the CDR3 is TGTGCCAGCAGCCTTACCCTAGCGGGGGGTTACACAGATACGCAGTATTTT.

This chain uses TRBV5-1 with TRBJ2-2, with D uncertain. Trimming stripped 2 bases from V and 6 bases from J, with 20 bases between. The CDR3 has 17 residues. CDR1 SGHRS and CDR2 YFSETQ come from the germline V gene. CDR3 loop: CASSFFSLDWGSGELFF. The DNA of the CDR3 is TGCGCCAGCAGCTTTTTCTCTCTGGATTGGGGTTCCGGGGAGCTGTTTTTT.

This chain's CDR3 is CASSLGRQAGETQYF. The CDR3 DNA sequence: TGCGCCAGCAGCTTGGGTCGCCAGGCGGGAGAGACCCAGTACTTC. The chain employs TRBV5-1 and TRBJ2-5; D might be TRBD2 (5 bases). CDR1 and CDR2 (germline): SGHRS, YFSETQ. V lost 0 bases and J lost 4, with 13 bases in between. This CDR3 region has 15 residues.

The V call is TRBV11-1, the J call TRBJ2-7; TRBD2 matches at 10 bases. The V gene's germline CDR1 is SGHAT and CDR2 FQDESV (reference sequence). CDR3 length: 15 amino acids. With V trimmed by 8 bases and J by 2 bases, 9 bases remained unmatched. This chain's CDR3 is CASQSSSGSPYEQYF. The CDR3 DNA reads TGTGCCAGCCAATCTTCTAGCGGGAGCCCCTACGAGCAGTACTTC.

This chain links TRBV7-9 with TRBJ2-3, with no clear D. CDR1 SEHNR and CDR2 FQNEAQ come from the germline V gene (reference sequence). V was cut by 2 bases and J by 5 bases, with 11 bases left in between. The length of the CDR3 is 14 residues. Here the CDR3 reads CASSLSQVVDTQYF. DNA of the CDR3: TGTGCCAGCAGCTTAAGCCAGGTCGTAGATACGCAGTATTTT.

This sequence joins TRBV7-8 and TRBJ2-3, with unresolved D. The germline V gene encodes CDR1 SGHVS and CDR2 FQNEAQ. Trimming stripped 1 base from V and 1 base from J, with 9 bases between. The CDR3 spans 15 residues. The CDR3 is CASSLVRGGTDTQYF. In DNA form, the CDR3 reads TGTGCCAGCAGCTTAGTTCGAGGCGGCACAGATACGCAGTATTTT.

This clone appeared a single time. CDR3 residues: CAWSLNTEAFF. Written as DNA, the CDR3 is TGTGCCTGGAGTTTAAACACTGAAGCTTTCTTT. The V call is TRBV30, the J call TRBJ1-1; D gene unclear. CDR1 is GTSNPN and CDR2 is SVGIG in the germline V gene (reference sequence). The CDR3 contains 11 residues. V was pared by 2 bases and J by 2 bases, with 3 bases between.